The clone carrying this TCR beta chain was recorded many times. Antigen specificity is unknown. These data come from a study of early T cells in non-severe SARS-CoV-2 infection. Study-wide context: Bulk RNA taken from unsorted whole blood was sequenced, leaving chains unpaired. Study-level findings and limits: Anti-spike CD8 responses were favored in VDJdb matching, and private and CD4 specificities were missed.

V was clipped by 0 bases and J by 4 bases, with 17 bases between them. Germline assignment: CDR1 DFQATT and CDR2 SNEGSKA (reference sequence). This CDR3 spans 16 amino acids. Attachment of unique molecular identifiers was made to individual cDNA molecules. MiXCR, applied by TCRdb to the 5' RACE reads, yields one record per CDR3 protein. Here the sample spans 35,000 to 50,000 distinct CDR3 sequences, roughly 6% being singletons. This sequence was found in an adult who was a healthcare worker with PCR-confirmed SARS-CoV-2 infection or an uninfected control (not recorded which). The sequencing here drew on whole blood, taken at baseline. The rearrangement uses TRBV20-1 and TRBJ2-3; TRBD1 might be the D (7 bases). Written as DNA, the CDR3 is TGCAGTGCTAGAGATCCAAGGAGGGGGCTCGCAGATACGCAGTATTTT. As protein: CSARDPRRGLADTQYF.